This TCR beta chain was profiled in a study of T cells after yellow fever vaccination. Study-level background: The fractions with low cell numbers were processed using SMART-Seq v4 Ultra Low Input. Whole-study findings and limits: In post-booster samples, most primary-vaccination clones reappeared (about 97% CD4, roughly 89% CD8).

The length of the CDR3 is 15 residues. V was trimmed by 0 bases and J by 1 base, leaving 9 bases between them. Looked up from germline, CDR1 is MGHRA and CDR2 is YSYEKL. TCRdb reprocessed the 5' RACE reads with MiXCR, giving one entry per CDR3 protein. Of approximately 160,000 distinct CDR3 sequences listed, roughly 8.8% were seen once; the top ten hold about 40%. This clonotype came up a few times. The antigen is not known. The V gene is TRBV4-1, the J gene TRBJ1-1; D may be TRBD1 (6 bases). The sample in question was CD8+ T cells sorted from PBMCs, obtained 45 days after the yellow fever booster vaccination. The receptor's source is a young man who received the YFV17D yellow fever vaccine. CDR3 nucleotides: TGCGCCAGCAGCCAAGATAGGGGGAGGAACACTGAAGCTTTCTTT. This codes for CASSQDRGRNTEAFF.